A single sample gave rise to the 5 T cell receptor beta chains below, sequenced in a study of T cells in Graves' hyperthyroidism and ophthalmopathy. The TCR beta CDR3 regions underwent amplification using RNA transcripts as the source. Primed by the HTBI set, a first-round RT-PCR was run on the TCR CDR3. TCRdb independently ran MiXCR on the multiplex PCR reads; one entry per CDR3 protein. The sample holds 470,000 or so distinct CDR3 sequences, less than 25% seen once. Source material: blood. All receptors derive from a man younger than 35 with Graves' hyperthyroidism.

This clonotype showed up many times. The chain has TRBV28 and TRBJ2-5, with 8 bases identical to TRBD1. Germline V lookup: CDR1 MDHEN, CDR2 SYDVKM. With 8 bases clipped from V and 7 bases from J, the junction kept 12 bases outside the gene matches. The CDR3 sequence is 14 residues long. CDR3 in DNA: TGTGCCAGCCTTGCCCCGGGACAGGACCGGACCCAGTACTTC. Amino acid sequence: CASLAPGQDRTQYF.

With respect to this clonotype: A much larger clone lies one base from this, so it may be a read error. The chain employs TRBV12-3 or TRBV12-4 and TRBJ2-7, with D perhaps matching TRBD1 or TRBD2 (6 bases each). The CDR3 consists of 15 residues. The DNA for the CDR3 is TGTGCCAACAGTCCGCGGGGACGGGGGCTGGACGAGCAGTACTTC. Translation: CANSPRGRGLDEQYF.

The chain joins TRBV27 to TRBJ1-1; no clear D. This CDR3 has 11 amino acids. The V end lost 9 bases, the J end lost 5 bases, and 10 bases lay between the germline ends. The germline V gene has CDR1 MNHEY and CDR2 SMNVEV (reference sequence). The CDR3 DNA follows: TGTGCCAGTGTTGGGAGTACTGAAGCTTTCTTT. It codes for CASVGSTEAFF.

As regards this clonotype: Mismatch with germline at one junction end may stem from a read error. This chain joins TRBV3-1 and TRBJ1-2; 7 nucleotides align to TRBD1. The CDR3 totals 11 residues. Germline CDR1 reads LGHDT; CDR2 reads YNNKEL (reference sequence). CDR3 loop: CASSHLGQVYF. CDR3 bases: TGTGCCAGCAGCCATTTAGGACAGGTTTACTTC.

Ten or more counts support this clonotype. The CDR3 here is CASIRQTEAFF. The CDR3 coding sequence is TGTGCCAGTATCCGACAGACTGAAGCTTTCTTT. The chain links TRBV19 to TRBJ1-1; D is perhaps TRBD1 (5 bases). Germline V gene data show CDR1 as LNHDA and CDR2 as SQIVND (reference sequence). Deletions cut 7 bases from V and 5 bases from J, with 8 bases between. This CDR3 has 11 amino acids.